This paragraph reports one T cell receptor (beta chain). There is no known antigen for this receptor. The input lacks base qualities; no much larger clone sits a single base away. The library was produced with 5' RACE. The sequencing machine was an Illumina HiSeq 2500. A second PCR of about 7 to 12 cycles was performed with a sample-barcoded 5' primer and a J-beta primer mix. Each TCR beta cDNA molecule received a unique molecular identifier from a template-switch 5' adaptor carrying 12 random nucleotides. At least 3 million CDR3-containing paired-end reads were obtained from each sample. The Mint cDNA synthesis kit, primed by a TRBC-specific oligonucleotide, was used to synthesize first-strand cDNA from all RNA. Following uracil-DNA glycosylase treatment, a first 18-cycle PCR with universal primers M1SS and BC2_uni_R was performed on all cDNA. In the authors' own workflow: Each sample was normalized by randomly selecting 1 million high-quality reads, each carrying a distinct molecular identifier. Instead of being binned into consensus sequences, reads that shared molecular identifiers were thrown out. MiTCR, run with a Q25 quality threshold and the strictest error-elimination algorithm, handled CDR3 identification, clonotype clustering and error correction. Lower-bound total TCR beta diversity was estimated with a nonparametric unseen species model using Euler transformation. TCRdb itself trimmed the public reads at Q25 with fastp, ran MiXCR and retained productive beta chains. Here each entry gathers all rows of one CDR3 protein and keeps the most common genes and DNA. TCRdb, not the authors, supplied the V and J calls. This sample holds 1,500,000 or so distinct CDR3 sequences; under 55% were observed only once. Of the sample, roughly 3.7% falls within the top ten clones.

This entry comes from a study of blood T cells in healthy people across ages (dated by TCRdb to between 2014 and 2016). About the full investigation: In model experiments, template switching captured about one uniquely barcoded TCR beta cDNA molecule for every two T cells. To track age-related changes in TCR beta repertoire diversity, the study relied on deep sequencing normalized with unique cDNA molecular identifiers. The donors were split into four age groups: young (average about 16 years), middle-aged (39), aged (62) and long-lived (under 85). Donors of different ages were randomly distributed across sequencing lanes to avoid experimental bias. For two donors (one aged 18 to 30 and one aged 80 or older), the study analyzed two additional independent replicas of 1 million unique cDNA reads from the same blood draw. Overall study outcomes, separate from this receptor: A strong correlation was found between observed TCR beta diversity and the percentage of naive T cells measured by flow cytometry. Estimates of total diversity based on one million sequenced T cells were considered lower bounds and underestimates. Observed TCR beta diversity per million T cells fell roughly linearly with age, and a significant reduction was already apparent by age about 43. Donor CMV infection status was unknown, potentially confounding age-related changes in expanded clonotypes. The long-lived group showed more naive CD4+ T cells, fewer expanded clones and increased TCR diversity than the aged group, suggesting age selection. Because profiling used bulk unsorted PBMCs, naive and antigen-experienced compartments could not be compared conclusively.

The approximately 39 donors, aged about 6 to 95 years, were systemically healthy Caucasian individuals from Russia. Each donor gave about 9.2 milliliters of peripheral blood, drawn into EDTA-treated Vacutainer tubes. PBMCs were isolated by Ficoll-Paque density-gradient centrifugation, with at least 6 million obtained per sample. Trizol reagent was used to extract total RNA from the PBMCs, yielding at least 5 micrograms per sample. For every donor, an aliquot of PBMCs went through flow cytometry to measure the percentages of naive CD45RAhigh/CD27high T cells. The CDR3 goes from the cysteine to the phenylalanine over 14 residues. Only the CDR3 DNA is retained, 42 bases long and in frame from the first base. CDR1 and CDR2 are read off the germline V gene (reference sequence) as DFQATT and SNEGSKA. V and J are trimmed by 0 bases and 4 bases, and the gene matches miss 1 base of the junction.

The rearranged chain carries TRBV20-1 and TRBJ2-1, with TRBD1 matching 9 junction bases. Sequencing was carried out using blood. The origin of this receptor is a woman in her late teens or twenties in good health. The CDR3 is CSARETGGYNEQFF. The nucleotide sequence is given as TGCAGTGCTAGAGAGACAGGGGGTTACAATGAGCAGTTCTTC.